What follows are 17 T cell receptor beta chains derived from one specimen sequenced in a study of blood T cells in healthy people across ages. Alongside a J-beta primer mix, a sample-barcoded 5' primer served in a second PCR lasting about 6 to 12 cycles. TCRdb re-analysed the 5' RACE reads in MiXCR, keeping a single row per CDR3 protein. The sample has roughly 730,000 distinct CDR3 sequences, around three fifths seen once; the top ten hold roughly 24%. Sequencing was carried out using blood. The source of these receptors is a man aged 35-49 years in good health.

This sequence joins TRBV20-1 and TRBJ2-7; 10 bases are shared with TRBD2. Trimming removed 0 bases from V and 3 bases from J; junction bases left unmatched: 8. Germline V CDR1 and CDR2: DFQATT, SNEGSKA (reference sequence). The CDR3 has 16 residues. DNA for the CDR3: TGCAGTGCTAGAGACTCCGGGACTAGCGTATACTACGAGCAGTACTTC. Amino acid sequence: CSARDSGTSVYYEQYF.

This clonotype was detected a few times. This clone may be a read error of a much larger clone one base away. This chain connects TRBV14 to TRBJ2-3; 14 bases line up with TRBD2. This CDR3 contains 14 residues. Germline V CDR1 and CDR2: SGHDN, FVKESK. CDR3 loop: CAGSHGTSGSPQYF. The CDR3 DNA is TGTGCCGGCAGCCATGGGACTAGCGGGAGCCCGCAGTATTTT.

This clonotype was detected only a few times. The chain couples TRBV15 to TRBJ1-1; D gene uncertain. CDR1 is LNHNV and CDR2 is YYDKDF in the germline V gene (reference sequence). V lost 3 bases and J 0 bases, leaving 11 bases between the germline ends. This CDR3 region has 15 residues. This CDR3 reads CATSRNPGLNTEAFF. The DNA of the CDR3 is TGTGCCACCAGCAGGAACCCGGGCCTGAACACTGAAGCTTTCTTT. The entire variable domain, with the rest obtained from reference TRBV15 and TRBJ1-1, is as follows: DAMVIQNPRYQVTQFGKPVTLSCSQTLNHNVMYWYQQKSSQAPKLLFHYYDKDFNNEADTPDNFQSRRPNTSFCFLDIRSPGLGDTAMYLCATSRNPGLNTEAFFGQGTRLTVV.

The chain is built from TRBV19 and TRBJ1-5; 9 bases align to TRBD1. This CDR3 has 15 residues. CDR1 is LNHDA and CDR2 is SQIVND in the germline V gene (reference sequence). V was pared by 7 bases and J by 5 bases, with 9 bases of the junction left unmatched. CDR3 region: CASTRTGAMDQPQHF. DNA for the CDR3: TGTGCCAGTACCCGGACAGGGGCGATGGATCAGCCCCAGCATTTT. Full variable domain (missing parts from reference TRBV19 and TRBJ1-5): DGGITQSPKYLFRKEGQNVTLSCEQNLNHDAMYWYRQDPGQGLRLIYYSQIVNDFQKGDIAEGYSVSREKKESFPLTVTSAQKNPTAFYLCASTRTGAMDQPQHFGDGTRLSIL.

This clonotype was seen a handful of times. The V gene is TRBV7-2, the J gene TRBJ2-5, with D tentatively TRBD2 (7 bases). CDR3 size: 15 residues. Germline CDR1 reads SGHTA; CDR2 reads FQGNSA. The V and J ends lost 0 bases and 2 bases respectively, with 10 bases between them. This CDR3 is CASSLAGGLQETQYF. CDR3 coding DNA: TGTGCCAGCAGCTTAGCGGGGGGGCTACAAGAGACCCAGTACTTC.

The chain recombines TRBV6-2 or TRBV6-3 with TRBJ2-3; D call uncertain. Germline loops: CDR1 MNHEY, CDR2 SVGEGT. This CDR3 region has 16 residues. The V gene lost 6 bases and the J gene lost 2 bases, with 18 bases spanning the gap. This CDR3 is CASSAPSRENTDTQYF. The CDR3 DNA reads TGTGCCAGCAGCGCGCCTTCAAGAGAAAACACAGATACGCAGTATTTT.

In its sample, this clonotype was seen once. V is TRBV7-3 and J is TRBJ1-1; D is unclear. The CDR3 is 13 amino acids. The germline V gene has CDR1 SGHTA and CDR2 FQGTGA. The V end lost 4 bases, the J end lost 0 bases, and 6 bases lay between the germline ends. The CDR3 nucleotides are TGTGCCAGCAGCTCCCTAATGAACACTGAAGCTTTCTTT. It codes for CASSSLMNTEAFF.

The rearrangement links TRBV5-8 to TRBJ2-4; TRBD1 might be the D (7 bases). The J call may be mistaken, given a closer DNA end match to TRBJ2-5. The CDR3 runs 15 residues. CDR1 and CDR2 (germline): SGHTS, YDEGEE. CDR3 sequence reads: CASSRRGPGQETQYF. In DNA form, the CDR3 reads TGTGCCAGCAGCCGGAGGGGGCCGGGGCAAGAGACCCAGTACTTC.

V and J are TRBV3-1 and TRBJ1-2; D ambiguous. The germline V and J ends were trimmed by 0 bases and 10 bases, with 12 bases remaining between them. This CDR3 region has 13 residues. Germline V gene lookup returns CDR1 LGHDT and CDR2 YNNKEL (reference sequence). In nucleotides, the CDR3 is TGTGCCAGCAGCCAAGATCATCTCGGGGACTACACCTTC. Translation gives CASSQDHLGDYTF.

This chain links TRBV14 with TRBJ1-2; 8 positions match TRBD1. The CDR3 extends over 17 amino acids. J gave up 4 bases and V 2 bases, and 12 bases lay outside the gene matches. Per the germline V gene, CDR1 is SGHDN and CDR2 is FVKESK. The CDR3 sequence: CASSQLSGQGAFYGYTF. CDR3 bases: TGTGCCAGCAGCCAACTCTCCGGGCAGGGGGCGTTCTATGGCTACACCTTC.

This chain joins TRBV6-6 and TRBJ2-5; TRBD1 matches at 11 bases. TRBJ2-7 explains the end of the DNA better; the J call may be wrong. This CDR3 comprises 14 residues. CDR1 and CDR2 from the germline V gene are MNHNY and SVGAGI (reference sequence). The CDR3 is CASSFPGQGDEQYF. CDR3 in DNA: TGTGCCAGCAGTTTTCCGGGACAGGGGGACGAGCAGTACTTC.

J is TRBJ2-3 and V is TRBV5-1; D not certain. The V gene's germline CDR1 is SGHRS and CDR2 YFSETQ. The CDR3 totals 14 residues. Trimming shortened V by 3 bases and J by 1 base, and 9 bases separated the two germline ends. CDR3 loop: CASSSQSGTDTQYF. In DNA, the CDR3 is TGCGCCAGCAGCTCCCAATCGGGCACAGATACGCAGTATTTT.

This clonotype turned up a few times. This chain links TRBV29-1 with TRBJ2-5; D is possibly TRBD1 (5 bases). This CDR3 is built from 13 residues. The ends were cut back, 4 bases at V and 1 base at J, with 10 bases in the middle. Germline-derived CDR1 and CDR2 are SQVTM and ANQGSEA. The DNA of the CDR3 is TGCAGCGTTGCTGGACATTCCCAAGAGACCCAGTACTTC. Its protein is CSVAGHSQETQYF.

Concerning this clonotype itself: The junction departs from germline at one end; a sequencing error may be responsible. The chain carries TRBV13 and TRBJ2-1; 8 bases align to TRBD2. CDR1 and CDR2 from the germline V gene are PRHDT and FYEKMQ (reference sequence). The CDR3 loop spans 13 amino acids. CDR3: CASSSGGLVEQFF. The CDR3 coding sequence is TGCGCCAGCAGCTCGGGGGGGTTGGTTGAGCAGTTCTTC.

The chain employs TRBV7-2 and TRBJ2-1; TRBD2 matches 9 bases. The CDR3 covers 15 residues. Germline CDR1 is SGHTA and CDR2 is FQGNSA. The V and J ends lost 5 bases and 8 bases, in that order; junction bases with no gene match: 10. The CDR3 DNA sequence: TGTGCCAGCAGCATTAGCGGGAGTATGCTGCATGAGCAGTTCTTC. Protein sequence: CASSISGSMLHEQFF.

The rearrangement joins TRBV7-9 to TRBJ2-7, with D maybe TRBD2 (5 bases). Trimming took off 1 base at V and 2 bases at J, with 15 bases between the two ends. The CDR3 extends over 16 amino acids. CDR1 and CDR2 (germline): SEHNR, FQNEAQ (reference sequence). As DNA, the CDR3 is TGTGCCAGCAGCTTAGAAAGCGGCCCTAGACCCTACGAGCAGTACTTC. Protein sequence: CASSLESGPRPYEQYF.

The V call is TRBV6-4, the J call TRBJ2-1; 7 bases are a match to TRBD1. V was pared by 5 bases and J by 5 bases, with 6 bases of the junction left unmatched. The CDR3 runs 14 residues. Germline loops: CDR1 MRHNA, CDR2 SNTAGT. CDR3: CASSRAGGHNEQFF. CDR3 in DNA: TGTGCCAGCAGTAGGGCAGGGGGTCACAATGAGCAGTTCTTC.